A single sample is the source of the 27 T cell receptor beta chains below, sequenced in a study of cytomegalovirus exposure and HLA in healthy donors. Vbeta (60) and Jbeta (13) primers were used in the PCR. This table comes from immunoSEQ multiplex PCR, and its TCRdb copy is limited to in-frame clones, with some not included. The sample yields 150,000 to 200,000 clones, over 80% seen once. The sample consisted of PBMCs. The receptors originated from a man aged 50 to 59 in good health and CMV-seronegative.

The chain joins TRBV5-1 to TRBJ1-2; perhaps TRBD1 as D (5 bases). Trimming took 5 bases from V and 0 from J, leaving 8 bases between them. The CDR3 sequence is 13 residues long. Germline V gene lookup returns CDR1 SGHRS and CDR2 YFSETQ. CDR3 bases: TGCGCCAGCAGTCGACAGCCTAACTATGGCTACACCTTC. Translating gives CASSRQPNYGYTF. Together with reference TRBV5-1 and TRBJ1-2, the CDR3 gives the full variable domain: KAGVTQTPRYLIKTRGQQVTLSCSPISGHRSVSWYQQTPGQGLQFLFEYFSETQRNKGNFPGRFSGRQFSNSRSEMNVSTLELGDSALYLCASSRQPNYGYTFGSGTRLTVV.

The genes are TRBV7-2 and TRBJ2-7; D remains ambiguous. This CDR3 is 13 amino acids long. V lost 5 bases, J lost 3 bases, and 11 bases lay in between. The germline V gene encodes CDR1 SGHTA and CDR2 FQGNSA. In DNA form, the CDR3 reads TGTGCCAGCAGCCGACGGAGAGACTACGAGCAGTACTTC. Translation: CASSRRRDYEQYF.

The rearrangement links TRBV4-3 to TRBJ1-5, with 8 positions matching TRBD1. With V trimmed by 3 bases and J by 3 bases, 10 bases remained unmatched. CDR1 LGHNA and CDR2 YSLEER come from the germline V gene. The length of the CDR3 is 17 residues. DNA of the CDR3: TGCGCCAGCAGCCACACTGACCAGGGGGCCTCCAATCAGCCCCAGCATTTT. Protein: CASSHTDQGASNQPQHF.

The rearrangement joins TRBV6-5 to TRBJ1-5, with 8 bases matching TRBD1. Per germline, CDR1 MNHEY and CDR2 SVGAGI. Trimming at V came to 5 bases and at J to 6 bases, leaving 9 bases not matched to a gene. The CDR3 runs to 15 residues. The CDR3 DNA follows: TGTGCCAGCAGTAAGTCAGGGGGCGCAGGTCAGCCCCAGCATTTT. Protein product: CASSKSGGAGQPQHF.

The chain recombines TRBV5-1 with TRBJ2-5, with D tentatively TRBD1 (7 bases). This CDR3 is built from 15 residues. Germline loops: CDR1 SGHRS, CDR2 YFSETQ. V was pared by 1 base and J by 1 base, with 11 bases between. The CDR3 sequence: CASSLQGGVQETQYF. CDR3 nucleotide sequence: TGCGCCAGCAGCTTGCAGGGGGGCGTCCAAGAGACCCAGTACTTC.

The chain joins TRBV5-1 to TRBJ2-7; D is perhaps TRBD1 (5 bases). The CDR3 consists of 14 residues. V lost 0 bases to trimming and J lost 1 base, with 8 bases between them. Germline CDR1 is SGHRS and CDR2 is YFSETQ. The CDR3 DNA reads as TGCGCCAGCAGCTTGGCTTCAGGGTCCTACGAGCAGTACTTC. Its protein product is CASSLASGSYEQYF.

This clone was picked up one time. V is TRBV19 and J is TRBJ1-4; TRBD1 might be the D (6 bases). Per germline, CDR1 LNHDA and CDR2 SQIVND (reference sequence). V lost 3 bases to trimming and J lost 2 bases, with 13 bases between them. The CDR3 has 16 residues. CDR3 residues: CASSIHGGLTNEKLFF. The CDR3 bases are TGTGCCAGTAGTATTCACGGGGGGCTTACTAATGAAAAACTGTTTTTT.

This clone was counted a single time. The V gene is TRBV5-4, the J gene TRBJ2-5, with 9 bases lining up with TRBD1. The length of the CDR3 is 15 residues. The germline V gene has CDR1 SGHNT and CDR2 YYREEE (reference sequence). After removal of 4 bases from V and 1 base from J, the junction contained 5 bases not matched to a gene. The CDR3 coding sequence is TGTGCCAGCAGCCGACAGGGGGTTTTCCAAGAGACCCAGTACTTC. Translation gives CASSRQGVFQETQYF. Using reference TRBV5-4 and TRBJ2-5 for the parts outside the CDR3, the full variable domain is ETGVTQSPTHLIKTRGQQVTLRCSSQSGHNTVSWYQQALGQGPQFIFQYYREEENGRGNFPPRFSGLQFPNYSSELNVNALELDDSALYLCASSRQGVFQETQYFGPGTRLLVL.

The chain links TRBV6-5 to TRBJ2-1; D might be TRBD2 (6 bases). The CDR3 runs 15 residues. Germline CDR1 is MNHEY and CDR2 is SVGAGI. V shed 4 bases and J shed 4 bases, with 14 bases lying between them. This chain's CDR3 is CASSSFGTPYNEQFF. In DNA, the CDR3 is TGTGCCAGCAGTTCCTTCGGGACTCCATACAATGAGCAGTTCTTC.

The chain employs TRBV29-1 and TRBJ1-1, with D maybe TRBD1 (6 bases). V dropped 2 bases and J dropped 5 bases, with 12 bases sitting between them. Germline V gives CDR1 SQVTM, CDR2 ANQGSEA. The CDR3 has 13 residues. The CDR3 sequence is CSVEKGGPTEAFF. CDR3 DNA: TGCAGCGTTGAAAAAGGGGGTCCGACTGAAGCTTTCTTT.

This rearrangement joins TRBV2 to TRBJ2-5, with D possibly TRBD1 on 5 matching bases. V lost 2 bases and J lost 6, with 13 bases in between. CDR1 and CDR2 from the germline V gene are SNHLY and FYNNEI. The CDR3 runs to 14 residues. The CDR3 coding sequence is TGTGCCAGCAGTGAATGGGGCAGGGAACAGACCCAGTACTTC. The encoded protein is CASSEWGREQTQYF. Using reference TRBV2 and TRBJ2-5 for the parts outside the CDR3, the full variable domain is EPEVTQTPSHQVTQMGQEVILRCVPISNHLYFYWYRQILGQKVEFLVSFYNNEISEKSEIFDDQFSVERPDGSNFTLKIRSTKLEDSAMYFCASSEWGREQTQYFGPGTRLLVL.

The chain uses TRBV19 and TRBJ1-1; 10 bases align to TRBD1. The V gene end was trimmed by 7 bases and the J gene end by 1 base; junction bases not matched to a gene: 6. There are 15 residues in the CDR3. CDR1 and CDR2 (germline): LNHDA, SQIVND (reference sequence). In DNA, the CDR3 is TGTGCCAGTAATCCTCGACAGGGGGCGAACACTGAAGCTTTCTTT. It is translated as CASNPRQGANTEAFF.

In this sample, this clone turned up a few times. The chain joins TRBV2 to TRBJ2-5, with 7 bases lining up with TRBD2. The CDR3 runs 15 residues. V trimming: 1 base; J trimming: 2 bases; junction bases outside the gene matches: 4. The germline V gene has CDR1 SNHLY and CDR2 FYNNEI. CDR3 sequence (DNA): TGTGCCAGCAGTGAAGGAGCGGGGCCTCAAGAGACCCAGTACTTC. As protein: CASSEGAGPQETQYF.

The V gene is TRBV14, the J gene TRBJ1-6; no clear D gene. CDR3 length: 15 residues. V lost 4 bases and J lost 5, with 12 bases in between. Germline CDR1 SGHDN, CDR2 FVKESK. CDR3 DNA sequence: TGTGCCAGCAGCCCCCGGGTCCCTCATAATTCACCCCTCCACTTT. It encodes CASSPRVPHNSPLHF.

In regard to this clone: Different DNA sequences within this sample yield the same CDR3. The chain recombines TRBV5-1 with TRBJ2-7, with a possible D match to TRBD1 (6 bases). The CDR3 extends over 19 amino acids. The V gene's germline CDR1 is SGHRS and CDR2 YFSETQ. Between the trimmed V and J ends, which lost 0 bases and 1 base, there was a span of 23 bases. CDR3 loop: CASSLAKGQSSSGSYEQYF. The CDR3 nucleotides are TGCGCCAGCAGCTTGGCCAAGGGACAAAGTTCGTCTGGTTCCTACGAGCAGTACTTC.

This chain connects TRBV5-5 to TRBJ2-5, with 7 bases matching TRBD1. Looked up from germline, CDR1 is SGHKS and CDR2 is YYEKEE (reference sequence). The CDR3 length is 15 residues. The ends lost 2 bases at V and 2 bases at J; junction bases unmatched: 6. The CDR3 DNA reads as TGTGCCAGCAGCTTTTACGTGACAGGGCAAGAGACCCAGTACTTC. It yields the protein CASSFYVTGQETQYF.

The V call is TRBV10-3, the J call TRBJ2-7, with D possibly TRBD1 on 6 matching bases. This CDR3 comprises 13 residues. V lost 4 bases and J 9 bases, leaving 16 bases between the germline ends. The germline V gene has CDR1 ENHRY and CDR2 SYGVKD. The DNA for the CDR3 is TGTGCCATCAGTGGTCAGGGGCCTTTGACGCAGTACTTC. It is translated as CAISGQGPLTQYF.

This chain uses TRBV19 with TRBJ1-5, with TRBD1 matching 7 bases. This CDR3 is 19 amino acids long. The J segment lost 3 bases and the V segment lost 6 bases, leaving 20 bases of the junction unmatched. Per germline, CDR1 LNHDA and CDR2 SQIVND (reference sequence). DNA for the CDR3: TGTGCCAGTAGGCCCGGACCGGGACAGCCAATAACACACAATCAGCCCCAGCATTTT. It translates to CASRPGPGQPITHNQPQHF.

This rearrangement joins TRBV2 to TRBJ1-1; D is ambiguous. Germline assignment: CDR1 SNHLY and CDR2 FYNNEI. This CDR3 is built from 14 residues. V shed 4 bases and J shed 6 bases, with 15 bases lying between them. As DNA, the CDR3 is TGTGCCAGCAGTGCGGCCGGGAGCGGCGCTGAAGCTTTCTTT. It specifies CASSAAGSGAEAFF.

This chain uses TRBV11-2 with TRBJ2-2; D call uncertain. The length of the CDR3 is 13 residues. V lost 6 bases and J 13 bases, leaving 18 bases between the germline ends. Germline CDR1 and CDR2: SGHAT and FQNNGV. This CDR3 reads CASRGLPSPVLFF. CDR3 sequence (DNA): TGTGCCAGCAGGGGCCTTCCTTCCCCGGTGCTGTTTTTT.

This clone was counted a few times. The rearrangement joins TRBV7-6 to TRBJ1-1; TRBD1 matches 7 bases. V lost 5 bases to trimming and J lost 0 bases; unmatched junction nucleotides: 6. The germline V gene has CDR1 SGHVS and CDR2 FNYEAQ. The CDR3 runs 15 residues. CDR3 DNA sequence: TGTGCCAGCAGCCCCCGACAGGGACTGAACACTGAAGCTTTCTTT. Encoded protein: CASSPRQGLNTEAFF.

V is TRBV7-9 and J is TRBJ2-7, with D possibly being TRBD1 (6 bases). The CDR3 loop spans 15 amino acids. The germline gives CDR1 SEHNR, CDR2 FQNEAQ (reference sequence). The V and J ends lost 6 bases and 2 bases respectively, with 17 bases between them. In DNA form, the CDR3 reads TGTGCCAGCAGATCCAGGGGTGGGGCGACCTACGAGCAGTACTTC. Protein: CASRSRGGATYEQYF.

The chain couples TRBV5-1 to TRBJ2-5; 7 bases line up with TRBD2. Germline CDR1 reads SGHRS; CDR2 reads YFSETQ. Trimming took 7 bases from V and 6 from J; bases not matched to a gene: 12. The CDR3 consists of 14 residues. Here the CDR3 DNA reads TGCGCCAGCGCATCGGAAGGGAGGGGAAAGACCCAGTACTTC. This encodes CASASEGRGKTQYF.

The chain uses TRBV7-3 and TRBJ2-4; D is perhaps TRBD1 (5 bases). Germline V gene data show CDR1 as SGHTA and CDR2 as FQGTGA. The CDR3 consists of 14 residues. Deletions cut 2 bases from V and 7 bases from J, with 12 bases between. The CDR3 loop is CASSLGAGSNIQYF. The CDR3 DNA reads TGTGCCAGCAGCTTAGGGGCTGGTTCCAACATTCAGTACTTC.

This chain links TRBV11-2 with TRBJ2-7, with TRBD1 matching over 7 bases. The V and J ends lost 5 bases and 4 bases, in that order; junction bases with no gene match: 11. This CDR3 region has 15 residues. Germline lookup yields CDR1 SGHAT and CDR2 FQNNGV. The CDR3 sequence is CASSPVGQILYEQYF. The CDR3, as DNA: TGTGCCAGCAGCCCAGTGGGACAGATCCTTTACGAGCAGTACTTC.

This chain joins TRBV2 and TRBJ2-2, with D possibly being TRBD2 (6 bases). V gave up 6 bases and J gave up 0 bases, with 11 bases separating them. The CDR3 runs to 15 residues. CDR1 SNHLY and CDR2 FYNNEI come from the germline V gene. CDR3 residues: CASRGTLSNTGELFF. In DNA form, the CDR3 reads TGTGCCAGCAGGGGGACTCTCTCGAACACCGGGGAGCTGTTTTTT.

This clone was counted a few times. The J gene is TRBJ1-1, the V gene TRBV30; D might be TRBD1 (6 bases). Trimming removed 4 bases from V and 4 bases from J, with 13 bases in between. The CDR3 has 13 residues. Germline V lookup: CDR1 GTSNPN, CDR2 SVGIG (reference sequence). The CDR3 DNA follows: TGTGCCTGGATCCAGGGGCGGATCACTGAAGCTTTCTTT. Amino acid sequence: CAWIQGRITEAFF.